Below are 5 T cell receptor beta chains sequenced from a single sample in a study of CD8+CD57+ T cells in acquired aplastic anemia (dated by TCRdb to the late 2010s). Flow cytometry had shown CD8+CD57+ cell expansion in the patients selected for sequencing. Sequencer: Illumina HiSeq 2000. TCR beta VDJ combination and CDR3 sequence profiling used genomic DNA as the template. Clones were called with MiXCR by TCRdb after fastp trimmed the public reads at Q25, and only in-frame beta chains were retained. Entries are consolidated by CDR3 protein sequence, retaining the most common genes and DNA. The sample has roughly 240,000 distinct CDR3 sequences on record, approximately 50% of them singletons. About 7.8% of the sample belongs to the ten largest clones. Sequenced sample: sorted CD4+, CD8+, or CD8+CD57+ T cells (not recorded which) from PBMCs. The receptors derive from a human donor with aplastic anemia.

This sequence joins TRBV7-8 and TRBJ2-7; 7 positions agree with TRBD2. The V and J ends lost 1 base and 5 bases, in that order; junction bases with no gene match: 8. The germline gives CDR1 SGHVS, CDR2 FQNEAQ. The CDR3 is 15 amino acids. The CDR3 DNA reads TGTGCCAGCAGCTTAGAGGGCGGGAGTTACCACGAGCAGTACTTC. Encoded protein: CASSLEGGSYHEQYF.

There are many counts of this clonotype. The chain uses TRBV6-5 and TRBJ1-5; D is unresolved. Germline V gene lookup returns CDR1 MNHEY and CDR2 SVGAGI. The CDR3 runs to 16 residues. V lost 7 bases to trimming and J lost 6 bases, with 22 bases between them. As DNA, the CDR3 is TGTGCCAGCACCAATTCCCGTGCGGGCGAAGGTCAGCCCCAGCATTTT. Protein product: CASTNSRAGEGQPQHF.

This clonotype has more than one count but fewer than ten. The CDR3 reads CASRTEQGNYPGNTEETQYF. The CDR3 DNA sequence: TGTGCCAGCAGGACGGAGCAGGGAAATTACCCTGGAAACACCGAAGAGACCCAGTACTTC. The chain recombines TRBV7-9 with TRBJ2-5; TRBD1 might be the D (5 bases). Deletions cut 6 bases from V and 3 bases from J, with 32 bases between. Germline CDR1 is SEHNR and CDR2 is FQNEAQ (reference sequence). There are 20 residues in the CDR3.

The CDR3 DNA reads TGTGCCAGCAGACCCGACAGGTCAGCGGCGGGAAACACCATATATTTT. The encoded protein is CASRPDRSAAGNTIYF. This chain uses TRBV2 with TRBJ1-3, with a possible D match to TRBD1 (6 bases). CDR1 is SNHLY and CDR2 is FYNNEI in the germline V gene. The CDR3 totals 16 residues. The V end was cut by 6 bases, the J end by 4 bases, with 19 bases between.

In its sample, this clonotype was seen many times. The CDR3 DNA is TGCAGTGCTAGATGGCTTGCTAGCGGGGGGAAGACCTACGAGCAGTACTTC. Translated: CSARWLASGGKTYEQYF. The chain links TRBV20-1 to TRBJ2-7; 11 positions match TRBD2. The CDR3 totals 17 residues. Germline loops: CDR1 DFQATT, CDR2 SNEGSKA (reference sequence). J lost 2 bases, V lost 2 bases, and 11 bases had no gene match.